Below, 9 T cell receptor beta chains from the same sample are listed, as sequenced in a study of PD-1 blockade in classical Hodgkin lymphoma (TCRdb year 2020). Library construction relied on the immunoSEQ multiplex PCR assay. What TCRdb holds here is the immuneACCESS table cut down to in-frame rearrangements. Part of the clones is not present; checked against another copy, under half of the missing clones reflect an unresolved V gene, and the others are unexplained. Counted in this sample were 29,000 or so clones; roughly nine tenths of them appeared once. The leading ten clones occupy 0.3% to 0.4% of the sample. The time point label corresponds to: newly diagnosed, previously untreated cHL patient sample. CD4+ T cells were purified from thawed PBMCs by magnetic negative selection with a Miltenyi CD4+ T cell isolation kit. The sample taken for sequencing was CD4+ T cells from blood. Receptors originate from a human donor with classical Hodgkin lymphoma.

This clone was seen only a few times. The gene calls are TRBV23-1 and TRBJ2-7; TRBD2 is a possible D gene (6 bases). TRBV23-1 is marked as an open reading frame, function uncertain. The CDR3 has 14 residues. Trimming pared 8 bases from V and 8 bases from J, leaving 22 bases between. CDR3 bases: TGCGCCAGCGGGATGGGGCGGCGCGGAGGGCAGCAGTACTTC. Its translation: CASGMGRRGGQQYF.

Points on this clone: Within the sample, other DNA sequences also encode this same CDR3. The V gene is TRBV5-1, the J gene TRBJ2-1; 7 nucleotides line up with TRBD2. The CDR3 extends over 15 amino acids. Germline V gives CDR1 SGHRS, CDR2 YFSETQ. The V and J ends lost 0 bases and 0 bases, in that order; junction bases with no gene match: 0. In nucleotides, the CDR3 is TGCGCCAGCAGCTTGGGACTAGCCTCCTACAATGAGCAGTTCTTC. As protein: CASSLGLASYNEQFF.

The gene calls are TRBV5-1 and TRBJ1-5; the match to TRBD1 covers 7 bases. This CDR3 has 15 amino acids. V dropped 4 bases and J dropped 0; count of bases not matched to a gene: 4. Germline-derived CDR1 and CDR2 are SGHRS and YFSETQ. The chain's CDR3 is CASSLGTDSNQPQHF. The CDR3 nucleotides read TGCGCCAGCAGCCTCGGGACAGATAGCAATCAGCCCCAGCATTTT.

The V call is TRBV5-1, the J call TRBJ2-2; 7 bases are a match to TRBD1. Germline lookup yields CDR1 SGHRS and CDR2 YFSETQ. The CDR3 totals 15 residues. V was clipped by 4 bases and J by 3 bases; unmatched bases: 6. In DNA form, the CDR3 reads TGCGCCAGCAGCAGGGGGCAAGGGGACACCGGGGAGCTGTTTTTT. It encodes CASSRGQGDTGELFF.

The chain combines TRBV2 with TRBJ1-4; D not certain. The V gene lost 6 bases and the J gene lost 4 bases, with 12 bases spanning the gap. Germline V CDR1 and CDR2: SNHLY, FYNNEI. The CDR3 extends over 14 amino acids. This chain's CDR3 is CASRGLAFNEKLFF. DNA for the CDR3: TGTGCCAGCAGGGGCTTGGCTTTTAATGAAAAACTGTTTTTT. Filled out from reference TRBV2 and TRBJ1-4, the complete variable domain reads EPEVTQTPSHQVTQMGQEVILRCVPISNHLYFYWYRQILGQKVEFLVSFYNNEISEKSEIFDDQFSVERPDGSNFTLKIRSTKLEDSAMYFCASRGLAFNEKLFFGSGTQLSVL.

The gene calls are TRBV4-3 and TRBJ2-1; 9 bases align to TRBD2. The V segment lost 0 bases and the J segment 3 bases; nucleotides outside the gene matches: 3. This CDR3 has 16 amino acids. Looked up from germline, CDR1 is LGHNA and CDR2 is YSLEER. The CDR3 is CASSQEGTSNYNEQFF. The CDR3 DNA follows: TGCGCCAGCAGCCAAGAGGGGACTAGCAACTACAATGAGCAGTTCTTC.

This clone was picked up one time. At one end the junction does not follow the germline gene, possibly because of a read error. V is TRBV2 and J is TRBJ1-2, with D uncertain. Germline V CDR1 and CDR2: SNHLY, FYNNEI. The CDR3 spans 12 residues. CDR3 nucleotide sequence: TGTGCCAGCAGTGGGACGGACTATGCCTACACCTTC. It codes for CASSGTDYAYTF.

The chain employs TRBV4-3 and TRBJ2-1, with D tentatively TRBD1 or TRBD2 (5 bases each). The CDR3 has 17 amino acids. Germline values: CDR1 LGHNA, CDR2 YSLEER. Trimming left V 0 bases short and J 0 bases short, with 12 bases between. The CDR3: CASSQDGAGSSYNEQFF. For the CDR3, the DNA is TGCGCCAGCAGCCAAGATGGGGCAGGGAGCTCCTACAATGAGCAGTTCTTC.

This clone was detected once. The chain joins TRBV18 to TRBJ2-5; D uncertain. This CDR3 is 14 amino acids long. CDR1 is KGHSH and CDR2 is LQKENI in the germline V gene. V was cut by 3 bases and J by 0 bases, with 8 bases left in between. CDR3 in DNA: TGTGCCAGCTCACCTACCAGGCACCAAGAGACCCAGTACTTC. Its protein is CASSPTRHQETQYF. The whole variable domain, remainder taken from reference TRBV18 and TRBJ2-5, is NAGVMQNPRHLVRRRGQEARLRCSPMKGHSHVYWYRQLPEEGLKFMVYLQKENIIDESGMPKERFSAEFPKEGPSILRIQQVVRGDSAAYFCASSPTRHQETQYFGPGTRLLVL.